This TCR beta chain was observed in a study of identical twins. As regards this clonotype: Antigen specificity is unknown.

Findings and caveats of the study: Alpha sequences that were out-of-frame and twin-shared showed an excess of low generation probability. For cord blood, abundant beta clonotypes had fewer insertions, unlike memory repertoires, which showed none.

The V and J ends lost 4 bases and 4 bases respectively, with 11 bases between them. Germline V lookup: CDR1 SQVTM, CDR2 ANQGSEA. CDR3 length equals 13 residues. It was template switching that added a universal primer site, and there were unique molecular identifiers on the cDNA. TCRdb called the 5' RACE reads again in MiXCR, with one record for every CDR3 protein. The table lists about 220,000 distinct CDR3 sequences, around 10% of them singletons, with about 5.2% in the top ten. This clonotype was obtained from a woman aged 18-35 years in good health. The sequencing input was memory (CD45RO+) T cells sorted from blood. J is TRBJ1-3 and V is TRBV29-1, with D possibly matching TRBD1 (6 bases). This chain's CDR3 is CSVGGGKGNTIYF. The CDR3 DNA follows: TGCAGCGTTGGAGGGGGAAAAGGAAACACCATATATTTT. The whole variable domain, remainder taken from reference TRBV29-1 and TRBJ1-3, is SAVISQKPSRDICQRGTSLTIQCQVDSQVTMMFWYRQQPGQSLTLIATANQGSEATYESGFVIDKFPISRPNLTFSTLTVSNMSPEDSSIYLCSVGGGKGNTIYFGEGSWLTVV.